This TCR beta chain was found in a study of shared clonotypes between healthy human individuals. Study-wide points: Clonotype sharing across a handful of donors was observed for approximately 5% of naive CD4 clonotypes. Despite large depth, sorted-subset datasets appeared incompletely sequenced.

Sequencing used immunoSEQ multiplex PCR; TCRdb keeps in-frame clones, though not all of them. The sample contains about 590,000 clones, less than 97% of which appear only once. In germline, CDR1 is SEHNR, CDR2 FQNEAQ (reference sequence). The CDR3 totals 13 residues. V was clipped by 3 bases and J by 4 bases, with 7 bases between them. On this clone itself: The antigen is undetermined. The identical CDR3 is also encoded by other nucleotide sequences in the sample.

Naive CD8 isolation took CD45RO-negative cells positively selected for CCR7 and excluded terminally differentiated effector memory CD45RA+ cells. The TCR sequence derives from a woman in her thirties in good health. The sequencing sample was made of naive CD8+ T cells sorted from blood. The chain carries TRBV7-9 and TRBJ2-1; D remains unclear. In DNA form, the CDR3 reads TGTGCCAGCAGCTTGTCCGGGTACAATGAGCAGTTCTTC. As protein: CASSLSGYNEQFF.